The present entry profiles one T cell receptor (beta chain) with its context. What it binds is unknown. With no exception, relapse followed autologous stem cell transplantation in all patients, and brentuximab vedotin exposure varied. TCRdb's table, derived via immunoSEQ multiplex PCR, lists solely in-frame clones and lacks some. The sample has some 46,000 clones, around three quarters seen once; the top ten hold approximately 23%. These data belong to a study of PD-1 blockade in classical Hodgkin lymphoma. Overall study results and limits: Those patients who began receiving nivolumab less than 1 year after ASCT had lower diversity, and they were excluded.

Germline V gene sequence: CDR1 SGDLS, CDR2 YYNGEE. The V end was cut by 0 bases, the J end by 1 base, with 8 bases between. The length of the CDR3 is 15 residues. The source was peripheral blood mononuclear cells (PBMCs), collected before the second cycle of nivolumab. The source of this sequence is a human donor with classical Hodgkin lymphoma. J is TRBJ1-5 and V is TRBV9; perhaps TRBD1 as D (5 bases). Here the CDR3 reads CASSVGGESNQPQHF. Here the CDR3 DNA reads TGTGCCAGCAGCGTAGGAGGGGAAAGCAATCAGCCCCAGCATTTT.